The 27 T cell receptor beta chains below were found in one sample sequenced in a study of blood T cell repertoires in COVID-19. Here immunoSEQ multiplex PCR was the method, and the copy in TCRdb shows in-frame clones only, minus some. The sample consists of under 300,000 clones, 90% of them appearing once. Source material: peripheral blood. These TCRs come from an older woman with COVID-19, enrolled during active disease.

The chain has TRBV9 and TRBJ1-6, with unresolved D. This CDR3 has 16 amino acids. The ends were cut back, 3 bases at V and 0 bases at J, with 10 bases in the middle. The germline CDR1 and CDR2 sequences are SGDLS and YYNGEE. The CDR3 sequence: CASSAQVNSYNSPLHF. The CDR3 DNA is TGTGCCAGCAGCGCCCAGGTCAACTCCTATAATTCACCCCTCCACTTT.

This chain uses TRBV12-3 or TRBV12-4 with TRBJ1-6, with D tentatively TRBD1 (5 bases). V was cut by 4 bases and J by 8 bases, with 9 bases left in between. The CDR3 has 13 residues. CDR3 loop: CASSYQGDSPLHF. CDR3 nucleotides: TGTGCCAGCAGTTACCAGGGTGATTCACCCCTCCACTTT.

This chain connects TRBV7-8 to TRBJ2-3; 8 bases agree with TRBD2. V shed 5 bases and J 1 base; nucleotides not matched to a gene: 2. The CDR3 covers 14 residues. Germline V gene data show CDR1 as SGHVS and CDR2 as FQNEAQ. The CDR3 DNA follows: TGTGCCAGCAGCCAGACTAGCGGCACAGATACGCAGTATTTT. As protein: CASSQTSGTDTQYF.

The chain employs TRBV2 and TRBJ1-1, with 8 bases fitting TRBD1. Germline V CDR1 and CDR2: SNHLY, FYNNEI. The CDR3 has 14 amino acids. Unmatched junction bases numbered 4, after V lost 6 bases and J lost 1 base. The CDR3 DNA reads as TGTGCCAGCAGCACGGACAGGGCGAACACTGAAGCTTTCTTT. Protein: CASSTDRANTEAFF.

The chain links TRBV7-6 to TRBJ2-1; D gene ambiguous. Trimming removed 2 bases at V and 0 bases at J, with 11 bases between. Germline values: CDR1 SGHVS, CDR2 FNYEAQ. The CDR3 is 16 residues long. CDR3 nucleotides: TGTGCCAGCAGCTTAACGGCGCCTAGCTCCTACAATGAGCAGTTCTTC. Protein product: CASSLTAPSSYNEQFF.

The chain links TRBV7-8 to TRBJ2-5; TRBD1 is a possible D gene (6 bases). CDR1 and CDR2 from the germline V gene are SGHVS and FQNEAQ. Trimming took 3 bases from V and 1 from J, leaving 15 bases between them. The CDR3 has 16 amino acids. As DNA, the CDR3 is TGTGCCAGCAGCTTCTTCACATCAGGGGTCCAAGAGACCCAGTACTTC. Protein sequence: CASSFFTSGVQETQYF.

Only one count was recorded for this clone. Other DNA variants within this sample encode the same CDR3. The V gene is TRBV6-5, the J gene TRBJ1-3, with 7 bases aligning to TRBD1. Germline V lookup: CDR1 MNHEY, CDR2 SVGAGI. V gave up 5 bases and J gave up 1 base; unmatched junction bases: 2. The CDR3 spans 14 residues. This CDR3 reads CASSRQGSGNTIYF. DNA of the CDR3: TGTGCCAGCAGTCGACAGGGATCTGGAAACACCATATATTTT.

The rearrangement links TRBV12-3 or TRBV12-4 to TRBJ2-3, with D unresolved. The length of the CDR3 is 11 residues. Trimming took off 6 bases at V and 2 bases at J, with 3 bases between the two ends. As DNA, the CDR3 is TGTGCCAGCAGCCTCACAGATACGCAGTATTTT. This gives the protein CASSLTDTQYF.

The chain combines TRBV5-1 with TRBJ2-5, with a tentative D call TRBD2 (5 bases). Germline V lookup: CDR1 SGHRS, CDR2 YFSETQ. V was shortened by 0 bases and J by 6 bases, with 6 bases between the two germline ends. This CDR3 is 12 amino acids long. CDR3 region: CASSLAGKTQYF. CDR3 nucleotides: TGCGCCAGCAGCTTGGCGGGGAAGACCCAGTACTTC.

V is TRBV15 and J is TRBJ1-1; the match to TRBD1 covers 9 bases. Germline-derived CDR1 and CDR2 are LNHNV and YYDKDF (reference sequence). With 2 bases clipped from V and 1 base from J, the junction kept 5 bases outside the gene matches. The CDR3 is 16 residues long. The CDR3 bases are TGTGCCACCAGCAGATCCGGGACAGGGCCGAACACTGAAGCTTTCTTT. Protein product: CATSRSGTGPNTEAFF.

This chain uses TRBV27 with TRBJ1-6; 7 bases fit TRBD1. V lost 5 bases, J lost 7 bases, and 11 bases stayed unmatched. This CDR3 region has 16 residues. Germline loops: CDR1 MNHEY, CDR2 SMNVEV (reference sequence). DNA for the CDR3: TGTGCCAGCAGTATACAGGGGTCTTTTCTGAATTCACCCCTCCACTTT. It yields the protein CASSIQGSFLNSPLHF.

The chain couples TRBV5-1 to TRBJ2-1, with D perhaps TRBD2 (6 bases). The ends were cut back, 2 bases at V and 5 bases at J, with 11 bases in the middle. The CDR3 covers 14 residues. Germline CDR1 SGHRS, CDR2 YFSETQ. The CDR3 sequence: CASSFLTGDNEQFF. The CDR3 DNA reads TGCGCCAGCAGCTTCTTGACGGGAGACAATGAGCAGTTCTTC.

The chain joins TRBV6-5 to TRBJ1-1; D is perhaps TRBD1 (6 bases). V shed 4 bases and J shed 0 bases, with 9 bases lying between them. CDR1 and CDR2 from the germline V gene are MNHEY and SVGAGI. This CDR3 spans 14 amino acids. This chain's CDR3 is CASSSGQMNTEAFF. The CDR3 nucleotides read TGTGCCAGCAGTTCCGGACAGATGAACACTGAAGCTTTCTTT.

V gene TRBV19 combines with J gene TRBJ1-1; no clear D gene. Trimming pared 4 bases from V and 3 bases from J, leaving 21 bases between. Germline-derived CDR1 and CDR2 are LNHDA and SQIVND (reference sequence). The CDR3 runs to 17 residues. The CDR3 is CASSRQGTSIRDTEAFF. In DNA, the CDR3 is TGTGCCAGTAGTAGACAAGGCACCTCCATTCGTGACACTGAAGCTTTCTTT.

This clone was seen a few times. This chain uses TRBV30 with TRBJ1-6, with D perhaps matching TRBD1 (5 bases). The CDR3 runs 14 residues. The germline V gene has CDR1 GTSNPN and CDR2 SVGIG (reference sequence). Trimming cost V 5 bases and J 7 bases, with 15 bases left between them. The CDR3 loop is CAWSQVGLNSPLHF. The CDR3 DNA is TGTGCCTGGTCCCAGGTGGGGCTGAATTCACCCCTCCACTTT. The full variable domain, completed using reference TRBV30 and TRBJ1-6, is SQTIHQWPATLVQPVGSPLSLECTVEGTSNPNLYWYRQAAGRGLQLLFYSVGIGQISSEVPQNLSASRPQDRQFILSSKKLLLSDSGFYLCAWSQVGLNSPLHFGNGTRLTVT.

The V call is TRBV10-3, the J call TRBJ2-7; TRBD2 matches 8 bases. J gave up 4 bases and V 11 bases, and 7 bases lay outside the gene matches. The CDR3 runs to 12 residues. Germline CDR1 ENHRY, CDR2 SYGVKD. The CDR3 DNA sequence: TGTGCCGTCGCGGGGGGCCAGTACGAGCAGTACTTC. Its protein is CAVAGGQYEQYF.

The chain combines TRBV6-5 with TRBJ1-2; D is perhaps TRBD1 (6 bases). CDR1 is MNHEY, CDR2 SVGAGI, per germline. This CDR3 is 16 amino acids long. Trimming cost V 1 base and J 5 bases, with 17 bases left between them. This CDR3 is CASSYLGSQGRYGYTF. In DNA, the CDR3 is TGTGCCAGCAGTTACTTGGGGTCACAGGGCCGGTATGGCTACACCTTC.

This clone has only one observation. The chain couples TRBV7-9 to TRBJ1-2; D unclear. Trimming took 1 base from V and 2 from J, leaving 5 bases between them. The CDR3 length is 13 residues. Germline values: CDR1 SEHNR, CDR2 FQNEAQ (reference sequence). The CDR3 protein is CASSLGGNYGYTF. The CDR3 bases are TGTGCCAGCAGCTTAGGAGGGAACTATGGCTACACCTTC.

The rearrangement links TRBV5-1 to TRBJ1-2; D is perhaps TRBD1 (6 bases). V gave up 2 bases and J gave up 9 bases, with 11 bases separating them. Per the germline V gene, CDR1 is SGHRS and CDR2 is YFSETQ. The CDR3 is 12 amino acids. CDR3 DNA sequence: TGCGCCAGCAGCTTAGACACAGGGCGCTACACCTTC. Protein product: CASSLDTGRYTF.

V is TRBV12-5 and J is TRBJ2-2, with D possibly matching TRBD1 (5 bases). V shed 6 bases and J shed 0 bases, with 17 bases lying between them. The CDR3 consists of 17 residues. CDR1 LGHNT and CDR2 FRNRAP come from the germline V gene. CDR3 sequence reads: CASGILNVGPNTGELFF. The CDR3 nucleotides are TGTGCTAGTGGGATACTAAACGTGGGGCCGAACACCGGGGAGCTGTTTTTT.

V gene TRBV30 combines with J gene TRBJ1-2; D gene uncertain. The length of the CDR3 is 13 residues. CDR1 and CDR2 (germline): GTSNPN, SVGIG (reference sequence). Trimming removed 3 bases from V and 5 bases from J, with 13 bases in between. The CDR3 DNA follows: TGTGCCTGGAGATATCAAGGAGGGTATGGCTACACCTTC. Translating it yields CAWRYQGGYGYTF. Looking up the rest from reference TRBV30 and TRBJ1-2 gives the full variable domain: SQTIHQWPATLVQPVGSPLSLECTVEGTSNPNLYWYRQAAGRGLQLLFYSVGIGQISSEVPQNLSASRPQDRQFILSSKKLLLSDSGFYLCAWRYQGGYGYTFGSGTRLTVV.

The V gene is TRBV11-2, the J gene TRBJ2-7, with a tentative D call TRBD1 (6 bases). The CDR3 has 14 amino acids. Deletions cut 1 base from V and 2 bases from J, with 9 bases between. The V gene's germline CDR1 is SGHAT and CDR2 FQNNGV. CDR3 DNA: TGTGCCAGCAGCTTAGGGACAGATACCTACGAGCAGTACTTC. This gives the protein CASSLGTDTYEQYF.

V is TRBV5-4 and J is TRBJ2-3, with TRBD2 as a possible D gene (6 bases). The germline V gene has CDR1 SGHNT and CDR2 YYREEE (reference sequence). The CDR3 extends over 16 amino acids. Trimming cost V 0 bases and J 0 bases, with 11 bases left between them. CDR3 amino acids: CASSLEGGTSTDTQYF. In nucleotides, the CDR3 is TGTGCCAGCAGCTTGGAAGGAGGGACTAGCACAGATACGCAGTATTTT.

J is TRBJ2-5 and V is TRBV16, with a weak D call TRBD2 (5 bases). The CDR3 runs to 15 residues. Trimming took 4 bases from V and 5 from J, leaving 17 bases between them. The germline gives CDR1 KGHSY, CDR2 FQNENV. CDR3 nucleotides: TGTGCCAGCAGCCCGGATATCCTCCGAGGGGAGACCCAGTACTTC. Its translation is CASSPDILRGETQYF. The full variable domain, in which reference TRBV16 and TRBJ2-5 provide the parts outside the CDR3, is GEEVAQTPKHLVRGEGQKAKLYCAPIKGHSYVFWYQQVLKNEFKFLISFQNENVFDETGMPKERFSAKCLPNSPCSLEIQATKLEDSAVYFCASSPDILRGETQYFGPGTRLLVL.

V is TRBV9 and J is TRBJ2-1; maybe TRBD2 (6 bases). V dropped 0 bases and J dropped 0 bases, with 7 bases sitting between them. The CDR3 runs 15 residues. Germline CDR1 reads SGDLS; CDR2 reads YYNGEE. CDR3 nucleotides: TGTGCCAGCAGCGTAGACGGGGGCTCCTACAATGAGCAGTTCTTC. Encoded protein: CASSVDGGSYNEQFF. The full variable domain, completed using reference TRBV9 and TRBJ2-1, is DSGVTQTPKHLITATGQRVTLRCSPRSGDLSVYWYQQSLDQGLQFLIQYYNGEERAKGNILERFSAQQFPDLHSELNLSSLELGDSALYFCASSVDGGSYNEQFFGPGTRLTVL.

The chain joins TRBV7-6 to TRBJ2-5, with TRBD1 identical over 7 bases. The CDR3 contains 16 residues. Germline CDR1 is SGHVS and CDR2 is FNYEAQ. V was clipped by 5 bases and J by 1 base; unmatched bases: 10. CDR3 sequence (DNA): TGTGCCAGCAGCCTTACTGCCGGGACAGTCCAAGAGACCCAGTACTTC. Translating it yields CASSLTAGTVQETQYF. Combining the CDR3 with reference TRBV7-6 and TRBJ2-5 gives the whole variable domain GAGVSQSPRYKVTKRGQDVALRCDPISGHVSLYWYRQALGQGPEFLTYFNYEAQQDKSGLPNDRFSAERPEGSISTLTIQRTEQRDSAMYRCASSLTAGTVQETQYFGPGTRLLVL.

The chain recombines TRBV4-1 with TRBJ2-4; 14 nucleotides agree with TRBD2. This CDR3 is 19 amino acids long. Germline CDR1 is MGHRA and CDR2 is YSYEKL. J gave up 6 bases and V 0 bases, and 10 bases lay outside the gene matches. The CDR3 bases are TGCGCCAGCAGCCAAGATCTGACTAGCGGGGGGGCCGCTGGAAACATTCAGTACTTC. Protein sequence: CASSQDLTSGGAAGNIQYF.